This TCR beta chain stems from a study of Ad26.COV2.S vaccination and SARS-CoV-2 variants. The CDR3 totals 16 residues. The germline gives CDR1 SGHAT, CDR2 FQNNGV. V was trimmed by 1 base and J by 4 bases, leaving 16 bases between them. Specified treatment: some 19 received Ad26.COV2.S at low or high dose, single or two shots; roughly five received placebo; per-sample allocation not given. Day 63 after the first injection of vaccine or placebo was the sampling time. Participants' vaccine, an Ad26 vector, delivered Wuhan-strain SARS-CoV-2 spike. Data came from immunoSEQ multiplex PCR; TCRdb stores just in-frame clones and leaves some out. The table includes fewer than 300,000 clones, about 90% detected once.

This sequence was found in a person aged 18-65 years who received the Ad26.COV2.S COVID-19 vaccine or a placebo. Sequencing was performed on peripheral blood, taken in a trial of Ad26.COV2.S vaccine versus placebo. V usage is TRBV11-2 and J usage is TRBJ1-1, with D possibly being TRBD1 (6 bases). The CDR3 is CASSLVFGGGVTEAFF. DNA for the CDR3: TGTGCCAGCAGCTTAGTGTTCGGAGGGGGTGTCACTGAAGCTTTCTTT.